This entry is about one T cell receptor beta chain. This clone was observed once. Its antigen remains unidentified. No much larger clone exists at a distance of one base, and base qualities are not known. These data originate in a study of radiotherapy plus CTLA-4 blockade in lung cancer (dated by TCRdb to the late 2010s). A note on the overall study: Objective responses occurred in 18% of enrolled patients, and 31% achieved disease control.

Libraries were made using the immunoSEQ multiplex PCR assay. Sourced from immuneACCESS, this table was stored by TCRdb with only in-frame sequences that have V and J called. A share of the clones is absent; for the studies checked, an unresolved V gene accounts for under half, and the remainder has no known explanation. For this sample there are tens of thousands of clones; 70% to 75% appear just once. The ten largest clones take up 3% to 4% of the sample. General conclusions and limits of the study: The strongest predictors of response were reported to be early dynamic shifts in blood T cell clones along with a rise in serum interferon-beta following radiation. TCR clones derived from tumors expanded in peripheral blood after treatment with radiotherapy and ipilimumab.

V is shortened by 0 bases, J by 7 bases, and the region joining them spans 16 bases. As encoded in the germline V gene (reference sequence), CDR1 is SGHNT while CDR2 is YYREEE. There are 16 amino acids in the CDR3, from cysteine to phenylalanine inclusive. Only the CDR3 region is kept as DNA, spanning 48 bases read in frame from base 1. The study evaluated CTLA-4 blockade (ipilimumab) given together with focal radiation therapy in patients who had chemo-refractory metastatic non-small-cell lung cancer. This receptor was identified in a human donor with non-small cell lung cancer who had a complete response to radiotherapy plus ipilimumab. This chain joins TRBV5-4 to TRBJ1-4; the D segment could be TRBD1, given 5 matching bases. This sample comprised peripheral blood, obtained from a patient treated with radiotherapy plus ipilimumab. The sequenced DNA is TGTGCCAGCAGCTTGGCCCCAGCAGGGCTTGGTGAAAAACTGTTTTTT. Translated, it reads CASSLAPAGLGEKLFF.